These 13 T cell receptor beta chains came from one sample sequenced in a study of cytomegalovirus exposure and HLA in healthy donors (dated by TCRdb to the late 2010s). Preparation of the library involved the immunoSEQ multiplex PCR assay. A mixture of 60 forward primers for TCR Vbeta segments and 13 reverse primers for TCR Jbeta segments was used in the multiplex PCR. The table was pulled from immuneACCESS by TCRdb, which kept in-frame rearrangements only. Such tables lose some clones; where checked, under half of the loss comes from unresolved V genes, and the rest has no known cause. Within this sample are roughly 120,000 clones, with 75% to 80% of them counted one time only. The ten largest clones take up roughly 4% of the sample. The sequenced sample was PBMCs. These receptors all come from a man aged 35-49 years in good health and CMV-seronegative.

The gene calls are TRBV6-5 and TRBJ2-7; D is ambiguous. V gave up 5 bases and J gave up 2 bases, with 13 bases separating them. Germline CDR1 is MNHEY and CDR2 is SVGAGI. The CDR3 length is 14 residues. This chain's CDR3 is CASSSNSGPYEQYF. CDR3 nucleotides: TGTGCCAGCAGTAGTAACAGTGGGCCCTACGAGCAGTACTTC.

The rearrangement joins TRBV27 to TRBJ1-5, with D perhaps matching TRBD1 (5 bases). V lost 4 bases, J lost 3 bases, and 16 bases lay in between. The CDR3 covers 16 residues. Germline lookup yields CDR1 MNHEY and CDR2 SMNVEV (reference sequence). The CDR3: CASSSTDKEYNQPQHF. The CDR3 region has the DNA TGTGCCAGCAGTTCGACGGACAAGGAATACAATCAGCCCCAGCATTTT.

This chain connects TRBV28 to TRBJ2-3, with D uncertain. Per the germline V gene, CDR1 is MDHEN and CDR2 is SYDVKM. The CDR3 has 12 amino acids. The V gene lost 1 base and the J gene lost 4 bases, with 3 bases spanning the gap. CDR3 in DNA: TGTGCCAGCAGTTTATCCGCAGATACGCAGTATTTT. Translation: CASSLSADTQYF.

V and J are TRBV7-9 and TRBJ1-2; no firm D call. The CDR3 consists of 13 residues. Germline V gene lookup returns CDR1 SEHNR and CDR2 FQNEAQ (reference sequence). Trimming shortened V by 10 bases and J by 3 bases, and 15 bases separated the two germline ends. This CDR3 is CATQARNDYGYTF. In nucleotides, the CDR3 is TGTGCCACCCAGGCGCGTAACGACTATGGCTACACCTTC.

The gene calls are TRBV6-6 and TRBJ1-1; D unresolved. The length of the CDR3 is 15 residues. CDR1 and CDR2 from the germline V gene are MNHNY and SVGAGI (reference sequence). With 2 bases removed from V and 6 bases from J, the gap between germline ends came to 16 bases. Here the CDR3 DNA reads TGTGCCAGCAGTTACGTCTCGGGGTATAACGCTGAAGCTTTCTTT. It translates to CASSYVSGYNAEAFF.

As regards this clone: The same CDR3 can be traced to other DNA sequences in this sample. This CDR3 is CASSQGTGLDTQYF. The CDR3 DNA sequence: TGCGCCAGCAGCCAAGGGACAGGGCTGGATACGCAGTATTTT. This chain connects TRBV4-3 to TRBJ2-3; 8 bases agree with TRBD1. The CDR3 is 14 amino acids. Germline CDR1 is LGHNA and CDR2 is YSLEER. V lost 1 base to trimming and J lost 6 bases; unmatched junction nucleotides: 3.

CDR3 sequence: CASSWGVNEQYF. For the CDR3, the DNA is TGTGCCAGCAGCTGGGGGGTGAACGAGCAGTACTTC. V and J are TRBV7-8 and TRBJ2-7, with D perhaps matching TRBD2 (6 bases). The CDR3 length is 12 residues. Trimming took 4 bases from V and 5 from J, leaving 9 bases between them. Germline loops: CDR1 SGHVS, CDR2 FQNEAQ.

The chain couples TRBV7-9 to TRBJ1-1; D is unresolved. Germline V gene lookup returns CDR1 SEHNR and CDR2 FQNEAQ (reference sequence). CDR3 size: 14 residues. V lost 1 base, J lost 3 bases, and 9 bases lay in between. The CDR3 DNA is TGTGCCAGCAGCTTAGGGGTGAGGGACACTGAAGCTTTCTTT. This gives the protein CASSLGVRDTEAFF.

The rearrangement uses TRBV18 and TRBJ2-5, with unresolved D. The CDR3 sequence is 13 residues long. CDR1 and CDR2 from the germline V gene are KGHSH and LQKENI. V was cut by 2 bases and J by 2 bases, with 6 bases left in between. In DNA form, the CDR3 reads TGTGCCAGCTCACCAGACTTGCAAGAGACCCAGTACTTC. Translated: CASSPDLQETQYF.

The CDR3 reads CASLVTGEWEETQYF. DNA of the CDR3: TGTGCCAGCCTAGTGACAGGGGAGTGGGAGGAGACCCAGTACTTC. V gene TRBV2 combines with J gene TRBJ2-5; TRBD1 matches at 8 bases. V was pared by 8 bases and J by 5 bases, with 13 bases of the junction left unmatched. This CDR3 spans 15 amino acids. The germline gives CDR1 SNHLY, CDR2 FYNNEI.

This clone was detected only a few times. The chain couples TRBV6-6 to TRBJ1-5; D gene ambiguous. CDR3 length: 15 amino acids. Germline-derived CDR1 and CDR2 are MNHNY and SVGAGI (reference sequence). V was cut by 5 bases and J by 6 bases, with 17 bases left in between. The CDR3 sequence: CASSKTPPQVQPQHF. DNA of the CDR3: TGTGCCAGCAGTAAAACTCCTCCTCAGGTTCAGCCCCAGCATTTT.

This chain connects TRBV28 to TRBJ2-3; 7 bases line up with TRBD1. Germline V gives CDR1 MDHEN, CDR2 SYDVKM. V lost 6 bases and J lost 0; bases outside the gene matches: 3. The CDR3 is 14 residues long. As DNA, the CDR3 is TGTGCCAGCAGAAAACAGGGGAGCACAGATACGCAGTATTTT. As protein: CASRKQGSTDTQYF.

The chain uses TRBV11-3 and TRBJ2-1; 10 bases map to TRBD2. The CDR3 covers 19 residues. J was trimmed by 4 bases and V by 3 bases; bases with no gene match: 15. The germline V gene encodes CDR1 SGHNT and CDR2 YENEEA. CDR3 sequence reads: CASSFEGTSAGGLYNEQFF. CDR3 bases: TGTGCCAGCAGCTTCGAGGGGACATCAGCGGGGGGGCTATACAATGAGCAGTTCTTC.